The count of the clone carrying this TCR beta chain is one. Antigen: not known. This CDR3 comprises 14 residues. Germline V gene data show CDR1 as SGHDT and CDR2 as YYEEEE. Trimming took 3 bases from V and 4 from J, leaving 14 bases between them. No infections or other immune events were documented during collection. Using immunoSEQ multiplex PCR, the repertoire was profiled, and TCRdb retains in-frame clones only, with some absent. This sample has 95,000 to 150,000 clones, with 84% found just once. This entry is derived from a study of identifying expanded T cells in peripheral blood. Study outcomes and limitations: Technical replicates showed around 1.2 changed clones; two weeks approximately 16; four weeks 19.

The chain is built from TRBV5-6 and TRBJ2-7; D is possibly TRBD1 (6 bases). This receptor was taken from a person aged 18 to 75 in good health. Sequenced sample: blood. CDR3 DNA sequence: TGTGCCAGCAGCTCCCGGGACAAACAATACGAGCAGTACTTC. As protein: CASSSRDKQYEQYF.